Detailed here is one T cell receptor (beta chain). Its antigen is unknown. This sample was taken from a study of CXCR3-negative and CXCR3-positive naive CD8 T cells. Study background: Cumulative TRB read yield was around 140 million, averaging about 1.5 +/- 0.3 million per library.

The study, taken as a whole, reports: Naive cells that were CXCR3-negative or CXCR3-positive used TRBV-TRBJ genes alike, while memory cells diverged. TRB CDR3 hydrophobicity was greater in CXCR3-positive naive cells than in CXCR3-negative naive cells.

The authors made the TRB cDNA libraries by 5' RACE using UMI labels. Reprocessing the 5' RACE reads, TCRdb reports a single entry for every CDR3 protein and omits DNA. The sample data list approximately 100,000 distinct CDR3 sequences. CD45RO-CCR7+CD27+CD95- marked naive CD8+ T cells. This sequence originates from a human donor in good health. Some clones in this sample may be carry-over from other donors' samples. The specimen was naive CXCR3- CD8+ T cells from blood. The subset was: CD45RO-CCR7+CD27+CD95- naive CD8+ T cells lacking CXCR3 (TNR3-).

Here the CDR3 reads CASSLGVWGYGYTF. V and J are TRBV7-2 and TRBJ1-2. Germline-derived CDR1 and CDR2 are SGHTA and FQGNSA. CDR3 length: 14 residues.